This T cell receptor (beta chain) was found in a study of shared clonotypes between healthy human individuals. Produced via immunoSEQ multiplex PCR; TCRdb's table is partial and in-frame only. In the table there are about 1.5 million clones, roughly 95% of which are singletons. Germline lookup yields CDR1 MDHEN and CDR2 SYDVKM. Trimming removed 2 bases at V and 6 bases at J, with 7 bases between. The CDR3 is made up of 13 amino acids. V is TRBV28 and J is TRBJ2-2; D call uncertain. This sequence originates from a young man in good health. Sequenced sample: naive CD4+ T cells sorted from blood. Subset defined: CD45RA+ positively selected. The CDR3 reads CASSLRVPGELFF. CDR3 bases: TGTGCCAGCAGTTTAAGGGTACCCGGGGAGCTGTTTTTT.